This TCR beta chain came from a study of T cells after yellow fever vaccination. There are many counts of this clonotype. No antigen is known for it. A single record per CDR3 protein comes from TCRdb applying MiXCR to the 5' RACE reads. The sample has roughly 180,000 distinct CDR3 sequences, approximately 6.2% seen once; the top ten hold less than 3.5%. Study results and limitations: Compared with primary, the secondary response was weaker and peaked at day 5, not 15.

The source material was CD4+ T cells sorted from PBMCs, sampled on the day of the first yellow fever vaccination. The source is a man aged 18 to 35 who received the YFV17D yellow fever vaccine.

CDR3 bases: TGTGCCAGCAGTAATGCCGGGAGGTGGTATGGCTACACCTTC. Translation gives CASSNAGRWYGYTF. The chain links TRBV6-5 to TRBJ1-2, with D hard to call. This CDR3 region has 14 residues. CDR1 MNHEY and CDR2 SVGAGI come from the germline V gene. Trimming removed 5 bases from V and 5 bases from J, with 15 bases in between.